This T cell receptor (beta chain) was recorded in a study of beta chain features in type 1 diabetes. The authors reverse transcribed all of the isolated RNA, so sequencing captured expressed TCRB transcripts. Repertoires were generated with immunoSEQ multiplex PCR, while TCRdb's copy carries only in-frame clones and drops some. The data hold under 800,000 clones, with 15% observed a single time. The CDR3 totals 13 residues. V was shortened by 6 bases and J by 8 bases, with 14 bases between the two germline ends. Germline V gene data show CDR1 as MNHNS and CDR2 as SASEGT. This clone was counted only a few times. Each sorted population was over 98% pure.

The rearrangement joins TRBV6-1 to TRBJ2-1, with D uncertain. The receptor comes from a young man in good health. The sequenced sample was naive CD4+ T cells from blood. CDR3 DNA sequence: TGTGCCAGCAGCTTGGGCCAGTTCTATGAGCAGTTCTTC. Its translation: CASSLGQFYEQFF.